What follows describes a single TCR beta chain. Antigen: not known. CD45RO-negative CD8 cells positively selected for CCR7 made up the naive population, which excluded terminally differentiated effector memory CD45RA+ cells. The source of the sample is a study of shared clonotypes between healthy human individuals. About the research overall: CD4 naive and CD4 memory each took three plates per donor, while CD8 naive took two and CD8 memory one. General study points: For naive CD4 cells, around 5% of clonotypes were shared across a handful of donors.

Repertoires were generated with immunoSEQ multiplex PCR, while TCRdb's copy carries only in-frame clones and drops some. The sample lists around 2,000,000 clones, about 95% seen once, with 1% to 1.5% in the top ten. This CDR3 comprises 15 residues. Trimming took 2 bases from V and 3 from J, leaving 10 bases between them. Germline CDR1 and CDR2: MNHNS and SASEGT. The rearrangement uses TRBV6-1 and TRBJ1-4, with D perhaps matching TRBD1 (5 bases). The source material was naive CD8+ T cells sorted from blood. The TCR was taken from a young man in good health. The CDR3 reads CASSESGTANEKLFF. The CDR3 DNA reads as TGTGCCAGCAGTGAATCCGGGACCGCTAATGAAAAACTGTTTTTT.